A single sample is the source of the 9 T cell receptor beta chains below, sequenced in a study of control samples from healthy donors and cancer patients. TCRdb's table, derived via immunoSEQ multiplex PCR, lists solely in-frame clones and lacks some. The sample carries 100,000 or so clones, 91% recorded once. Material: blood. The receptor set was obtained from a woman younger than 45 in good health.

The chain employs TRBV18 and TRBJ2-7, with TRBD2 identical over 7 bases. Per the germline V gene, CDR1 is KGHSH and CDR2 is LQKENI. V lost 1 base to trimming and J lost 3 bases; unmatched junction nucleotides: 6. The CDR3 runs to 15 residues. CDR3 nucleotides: TGTGCCAGCTCACCACTCGGGTGGGAGGGCTACGAGCAGTACTTC. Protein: CASSPLGWEGYEQYF.

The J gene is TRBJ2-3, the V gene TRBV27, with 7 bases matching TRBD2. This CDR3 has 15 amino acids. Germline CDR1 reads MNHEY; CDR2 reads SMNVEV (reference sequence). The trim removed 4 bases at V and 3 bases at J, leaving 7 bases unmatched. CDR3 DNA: TGTGCCAGCAGTTGGCGGGGGTTGTATACAGATACGCAGTATTTT. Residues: CASSWRGLYTDTQYF.

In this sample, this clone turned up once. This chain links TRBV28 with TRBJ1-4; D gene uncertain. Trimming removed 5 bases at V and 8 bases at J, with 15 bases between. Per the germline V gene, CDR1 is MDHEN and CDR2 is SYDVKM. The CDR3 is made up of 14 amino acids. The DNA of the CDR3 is TGTGCCAGCAGTCCCAGCGGTGTAGACGAAAAACTGTTTTTT. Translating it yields CASSPSGVDEKLFF.

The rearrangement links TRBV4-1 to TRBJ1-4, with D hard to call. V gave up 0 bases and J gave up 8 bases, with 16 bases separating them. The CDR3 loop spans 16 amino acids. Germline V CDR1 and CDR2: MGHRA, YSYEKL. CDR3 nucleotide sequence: TGCGCCAGCAGCCAAGATCGAGGGCTTTTATCGGAAAAACTGTTTTTT. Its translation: CASSQDRGLLSEKLFF.

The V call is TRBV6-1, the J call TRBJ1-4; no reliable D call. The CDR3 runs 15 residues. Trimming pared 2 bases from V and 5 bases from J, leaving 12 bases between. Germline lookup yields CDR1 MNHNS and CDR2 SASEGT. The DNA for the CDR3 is TGTGCCAGCAGTGAATCGTGGACGGGCAATGAAAAACTGTTTTTT. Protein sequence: CASSESWTGNEKLFF.

CDR3 nucleotides: TGTGCCAGCAGCTTAGCCGGAGGCGGATCCTACGAGCAGTACTTC. Protein product: CASSLAGGGSYEQYF. V is TRBV7-9 and J is TRBJ2-7; TRBD2 might be the D (5 bases). The CDR3 length is 15 residues. In germline, CDR1 is SEHNR, CDR2 FQNEAQ (reference sequence). Between the trimmed V and J ends, which lost 0 bases and 1 base, there was a span of 10 bases.

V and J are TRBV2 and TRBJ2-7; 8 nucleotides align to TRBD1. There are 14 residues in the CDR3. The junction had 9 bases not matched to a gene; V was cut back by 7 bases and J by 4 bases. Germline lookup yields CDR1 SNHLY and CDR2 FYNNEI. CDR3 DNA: TGTGCCAGCACCCTCGGACAGGGTCGGTACGAGCAGTACTTC. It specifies CASTLGQGRYEQYF.

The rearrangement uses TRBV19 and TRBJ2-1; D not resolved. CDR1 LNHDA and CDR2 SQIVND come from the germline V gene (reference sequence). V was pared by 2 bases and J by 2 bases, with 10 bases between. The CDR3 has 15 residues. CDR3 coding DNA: TGTGCCAGTAGTATACCCCTGTCTACCTACAATGAGCAGTTCTTC. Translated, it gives CASSIPLSTYNEQFF. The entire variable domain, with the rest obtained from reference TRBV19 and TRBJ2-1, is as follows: DGGITQSPKYLFRKEGQNVTLSCEQNLNHDAMYWYRQDPGQGLRLIYYSQIVNDFQKGDIAEGYSVSREKKESFPLTVTSAQKNPTAFYLCASSIPLSTYNEQFFGPGTRLTVL.

This CDR3 reads CASSWGTSGTGQYF. The CDR3 bases are TGTGCCAGTAGTTGGGGGACTAGCGGGACTGGGCAGTACTTC. This chain connects TRBV19 to TRBJ2-7, with 13 positions matching TRBD2. Germline trimming cut 5 bases from V and 9 bases from J; bases unmatched to any gene: 7. The CDR3 length is 14 residues. Germline loops: CDR1 LNHDA, CDR2 SQIVND (reference sequence).